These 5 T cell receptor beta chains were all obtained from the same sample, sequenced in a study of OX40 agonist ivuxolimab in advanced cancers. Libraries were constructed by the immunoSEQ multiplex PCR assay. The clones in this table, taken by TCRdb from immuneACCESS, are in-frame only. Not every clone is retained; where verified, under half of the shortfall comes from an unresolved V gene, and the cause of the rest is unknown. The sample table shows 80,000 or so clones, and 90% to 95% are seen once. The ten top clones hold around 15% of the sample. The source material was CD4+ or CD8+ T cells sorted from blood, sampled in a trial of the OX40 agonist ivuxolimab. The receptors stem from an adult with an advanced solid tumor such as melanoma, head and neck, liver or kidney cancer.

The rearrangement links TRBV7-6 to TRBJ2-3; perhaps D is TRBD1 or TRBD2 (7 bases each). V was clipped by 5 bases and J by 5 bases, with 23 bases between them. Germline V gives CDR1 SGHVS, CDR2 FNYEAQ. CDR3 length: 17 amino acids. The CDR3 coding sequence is TGTGCCAGCAGCCTACCCAGGGGGGGCGGGCCGGTAGATACGCAGTATTTT. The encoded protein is CASSLPRGGGPVDTQYF. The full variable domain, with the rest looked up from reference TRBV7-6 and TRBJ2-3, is GAGVSQSPRYKVTKRGQDVALRCDPISGHVSLYWYRQALGQGPEFLTYFNYEAQQDKSGLPNDRFSAERPEGSISTLTIQRTEQRDSAMYRCASSLPRGGGPVDTQYFGPGTRLTVL.

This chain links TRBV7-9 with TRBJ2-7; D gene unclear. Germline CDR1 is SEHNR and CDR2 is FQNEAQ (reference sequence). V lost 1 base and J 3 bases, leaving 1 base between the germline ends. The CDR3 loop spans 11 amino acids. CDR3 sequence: CASSLDYEQYF. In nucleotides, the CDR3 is TGTGCCAGCAGCTTAGACTACGAGCAGTACTTC.

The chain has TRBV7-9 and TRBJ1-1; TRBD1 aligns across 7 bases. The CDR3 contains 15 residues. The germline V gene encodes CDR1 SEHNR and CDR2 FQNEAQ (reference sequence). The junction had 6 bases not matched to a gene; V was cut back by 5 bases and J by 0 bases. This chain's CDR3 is CASSEPQGLNTEAFF. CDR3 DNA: TGTGCCAGCAGCGAACCACAGGGGTTGAACACTGAAGCTTTCTTT.

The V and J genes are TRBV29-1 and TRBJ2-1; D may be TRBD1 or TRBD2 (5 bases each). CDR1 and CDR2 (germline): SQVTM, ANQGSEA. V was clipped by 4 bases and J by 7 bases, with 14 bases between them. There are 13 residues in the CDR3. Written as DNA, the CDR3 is TGCAGCGTTGCCGGGGCTTCACTTAATGAGCAGTTCTTC. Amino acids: CSVAGASLNEQFF.

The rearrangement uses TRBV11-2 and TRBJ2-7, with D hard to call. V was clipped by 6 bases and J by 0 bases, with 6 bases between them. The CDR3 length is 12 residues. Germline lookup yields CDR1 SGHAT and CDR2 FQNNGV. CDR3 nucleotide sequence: TGTGCCAGCAGTCCGAGCTCCTACGAGCAGTACTTC. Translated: CASSPSSYEQYF.